This paragraph covers one T cell receptor (beta chain) sequence. These data originate in a study of blood T cell repertoires in COVID-19. In the original processing: Amplifying reference gene primers gave estimates of nucleated cell counts. The protocol was immunoSEQ multiplex PCR, while the TCRdb copy is restricted to in-frame clones and leaves out a portion. V and J calls and clone size are as listed in that table; D and trimming were resolved from the DNA. The sample lists some 46,000 clones, around 80% occurring once. CDR3 length: 14 residues. The germline V and J ends were trimmed by 8 bases and 1 base, with 14 bases remaining between them. Per germline, CDR1 MNHEY and CDR2 SVGAGI.

The specimen was peripheral blood. This TCR was recovered from a woman of 80 years or more with acute or convalescent COVID-19. The chain joins TRBV6-5 to TRBJ1-1, with D tentatively TRBD1 (6 bases). CDR3 loop: CASLPQDRNTEAFF. The CDR3 DNA is TGTGCCAGCTTACCCCAGGACAGGAACACTGAAGCTTTCTTT.